This T cell receptor beta chain is from a study of T cell changes during pregnancy in multiple sclerosis. Method: immunoSEQ multiplex PCR; TCRdb's copy keeps in-frame clones and lacks some. The data hold tens of thousands of clones, with more than 90% observed a single time. The CDR3 extends over 15 amino acids. This clonotype originated in a female donor with multiple sclerosis, enrolled in a pregnancy study. This material consisted of CD4+ T cells from peripheral blood mononuclear cells, taken before pregnancy. This chain uses TRBV1 with TRBJ2-5; the table gives TRBD2 as D, unverified against the DNA. TRBV1 is classified as a pseudogene. The CDR3 DNA is TGCACCAGCAGCCAAGATCGACTAGCGGAAGAGACCCAGTACTTC. Protein product: CTSSQDRLAEETQYF.